Presented here are 20 T cell receptor beta chains from one specimen sequenced in a study of blood T cell repertoires in COVID-19. TCRdb keeps only in-frame clones here, not all; method: immunoSEQ multiplex PCR. The table has about 370,000 clones, more than 80% seen once; the top ten hold around 3%. The source material was peripheral blood. The receptors come from a young woman with COVID-19, enrolled during active disease.

CDR3: CASSQEAGTSVDTQYF. In nucleotides, the CDR3 is TGTGCCAGCAGCCAAGAGGCAGGGACTAGCGTCGATACGCAGTATTTT. The chain has TRBV14 and TRBJ2-3; TRBD2 matches 10 bases. The CDR3 runs to 16 residues. Germline CDR1 SGHDN, CDR2 FVKESK. After removal of 0 bases from V and 6 bases from J, the junction contained 6 bases not matched to a gene.

The rearrangement links TRBV6-6 to TRBJ2-7, with 8 bases identical to TRBD1. This CDR3 is 14 amino acids long. The V and J ends lost 6 bases and 6 bases, in that order; junction bases with no gene match: 10. The V gene's germline CDR1 is MNHNY and CDR2 SVGAGI (reference sequence). The CDR3 sequence: CASSPLTGGGEQYV. Here the CDR3 DNA reads TGTGCCAGCAGCCCTCTAACAGGGGGAGGCGAGCAGTACGTC.

This chain joins TRBV23-1 and TRBJ2-5; a possible D gene is TRBD1 (5 bases). TRBV23-1 is designated an ORF whose function remains uncertain. This CDR3 has 16 amino acids. The ends were cut back, 0 bases at V and 5 bases at J, with 16 bases in the middle. CDR3 sequence (DNA): TGCGCCAGCAGTCAATCCCGTCCAGGGTTTATTGAGACCCAGTACTTC. The encoded protein is CASSQSRPGFIETQYF.

J is TRBJ2-1 and V is TRBV10-1; possible D gene TRBD1, 6 bases. The CDR3 consists of 15 residues. V lost 2 bases and J 3 bases, leaving 11 bases between the germline ends. From germline, CDR1 is WNHNN and CDR2 SYGVQD (reference sequence). The CDR3 nucleotides read TGCGCCAGCAGTGAGGGCGGCAGGGGCTACAATGAGCAGTTCTTC. Amino acid sequence: CASSEGGRGYNEQFF.

The chain recombines TRBV5-1 with TRBJ1-4; no clear D gene. The ends were cut back, 0 bases at V and 8 bases at J, with 11 bases in the middle. The CDR3 consists of 14 residues. The germline V gene encodes CDR1 SGHRS and CDR2 YFSETQ. The CDR3 loop reads CASSLAGSSEKLFF. DNA for the CDR3: TGCGCCAGCAGCTTGGCGGGATCTTCGGAAAAACTGTTTTTT.

This clone has a single count. The same CDR3 arises from other DNA sequences in this sample as well. The chain uses TRBV9 and TRBJ2-3; 7 bases fit TRBD1. The CDR3 extends over 14 amino acids. With V trimmed by 3 bases and J by 1 base, 2 bases remained unmatched. The V gene's germline CDR1 is SGDLS and CDR2 YYNGEE. In DNA, the CDR3 is TGTGCCAGCAGCGCCGACAGGGGCACAGATACGCAGTATTTT. This sequence encodes CASSADRGTDTQYF.

Here the CDR3 DNA reads TGTGCCAGCAGCTTATCCCCGGGAGGGCGGGAGACCCAGTACTTC. The encoded protein is CASSLSPGGRETQYF. V gene TRBV11-2 combines with J gene TRBJ2-5; 8 nucleotides agree with TRBD2. This CDR3 spans 15 amino acids. CDR1 and CDR2 from the germline V gene are SGHAT and FQNNGV. Germline trimming cut 2 bases from V and 5 bases from J; bases unmatched to any gene: 7. Full variable domain (outside the CDR3, taken from reference TRBV11-2 and TRBJ2-5): EAGVAQSPRYKIIEKRQSVAFWCNPISGHATLYWYQQILGQGPKLLIQFQNNGVVDDSQLPKDRFSAERLKGVDSTLKIQPAKLEDSAVYLCASSLSPGGRETQYFGPGTRLLVL.

The chain combines TRBV2 with TRBJ1-1; the D is unclear. The CDR3 loop spans 16 amino acids. V dropped 6 bases and J dropped 1 base, with 18 bases sitting between them. Germline values: CDR1 SNHLY, CDR2 FYNNEI. The DNA of the CDR3 is TGTGCCAGCAGCAAGAACATCGGTCGAGGGAACACTGAAGCTTTCTTT. Translated, it gives CASSKNIGRGNTEAFF.

The rearrangement uses TRBV28 and TRBJ2-3, with 7 bases lining up with TRBD2. The J segment lost 3 bases and the V segment lost 6 bases, leaving 12 bases of the junction unmatched. This CDR3 is built from 16 residues. Looked up from germline, CDR1 is MDHEN and CDR2 is SYDVKM. Written as DNA, the CDR3 is TGTGCCAGCAGCCCTTTACTAGCGCTGGCAACAGATACGCAGTATTTT. Its translation is CASSPLLALATDTQYF.

This clone was observed once. The chain recombines TRBV7-9 with TRBJ1-2, with 8 bases aligning to TRBD1. The CDR3 totals 15 residues. J lost 6 bases, V lost 4 bases, and 10 bases had no gene match. Germline CDR1 and CDR2: SEHNR and FQNEAQ (reference sequence). CDR3 protein: CASSSGTGGVDGYTF. The CDR3 DNA follows: TGTGCCAGCAGCTCCGGGACAGGAGGTGTCGATGGCTACACCTTC.

The CDR3 region is CASSSTDTQYF. CDR3 bases: TGTGCCAGCAGTTCTACAGATACGCAGTATTTT. The J gene is TRBJ2-3, the V gene TRBV6-9; D ambiguous. CDR1 and CDR2 from the germline V gene are MNHGY and SVAAGI. V shed 4 bases and J shed 3 bases, with 2 bases lying between them. The CDR3 consists of 11 residues.

The gene calls are TRBV7-9 and TRBJ2-3; D remains ambiguous. Germline loops: CDR1 SEHNR, CDR2 FQNEAQ (reference sequence). V shed 2 bases and J shed 2 bases, with 5 bases lying between them. The CDR3 extends over 13 amino acids. The CDR3 sequence is CASSLFYTDTQYF. The CDR3 nucleotides read TGTGCCAGCAGCTTATTTTACACAGATACGCAGTATTTT.

The J gene is TRBJ2-1, the V gene TRBV7-9; 7 bases match TRBD1. Losses at the gene ends were 4 bases for V and 6 bases for J; bases not matched to a gene: 12. Germline-derived CDR1 and CDR2 are SEHNR and FQNEAQ (reference sequence). The CDR3 has 16 amino acids. CDR3 DNA sequence: TGTGCCAGCAGCTACCAGACAGGGAAGGGTGGCAATGAGCAGTTCTTC. As protein: CASSYQTGKGGNEQFF.

The chain recombines TRBV27 with TRBJ2-2, with D possibly TRBD2 on 7 matching bases. Looked up from germline, CDR1 is MNHEY and CDR2 is SMNVEV (reference sequence). The V end lost 6 bases, the J end lost 1 base, and 9 bases lay between the germline ends. This CDR3 is built from 14 residues. DNA of the CDR3: TGTGCCAGCAGCGGGGGGCGGAACACCGGGGAGCTGTTTTTT. This codes for CASSGGRNTGELFF.

This chain connects TRBV7-9 to TRBJ2-5; the D gene is possibly TRBD1 (5 bases). The CDR3 totals 11 residues. Germline lookup yields CDR1 SEHNR and CDR2 FQNEAQ (reference sequence). V was cut by 7 bases and J by 5 bases, with 8 bases left in between. CDR3 protein: CASNSGETQYF. The CDR3, as DNA: TGTGCCAGCAACTCAGGGGAGACCCAGTACTTC.

CDR3 in DNA: TGTGCCAGCAGAACCGGGACTAGCAATGAGCAGTTCTTC. It encodes CASRTGTSNEQFF. The chain has TRBV28 and TRBJ2-1, with 8 nucleotides matching TRBD2. Trimming took 6 bases from V and 6 from J; bases not matched to a gene: 4. Germline V CDR1 and CDR2: MDHEN, SYDVKM. This CDR3 comprises 13 residues.

V gene TRBV6-1 combines with J gene TRBJ1-1; 8 bases fit TRBD1. Germline V gene lookup returns CDR1 MNHNS and CDR2 SASEGT. CDR3 length equals 14 residues. Trimming took 3 bases from V and 7 from J; bases not matched to a gene: 7. CDR3 region: CASSETRQGSEAFF. The CDR3 DNA sequence: TGTGCCAGCAGTGAGACAAGACAGGGGAGTGAAGCTTTCTTT.

The chain couples TRBV25-1 to TRBJ1-2, with 8 bases fitting TRBD1. The CDR3 has 15 amino acids. The V and J ends lost 7 bases and 2 bases, in that order; junction bases with no gene match: 9. Germline CDR1 is MGHDK and CDR2 is SYGVNS. CDR3 amino acids: CASTIGQGGNYGYTF. The CDR3 nucleotides are TGTGCCAGCACCATCGGACAGGGTGGGAACTATGGCTACACCTTC.

The chain uses TRBV7-8 and TRBJ1-2, with D unclear. V lost 5 bases and J lost 5, with 9 bases in between. The CDR3 sequence is 12 residues long. Germline CDR1 reads SGHVS; CDR2 reads FQNEAQ. CDR3 DNA: TGTGCCAGCAGCCGTACAGATTATGGCTACACCTTC. Amino acid sequence: CASSRTDYGYTF.

The chain joins TRBV10-3 to TRBJ1-5; the D is unclear. The CDR3 has 13 amino acids. Germline loops: CDR1 ENHRY, CDR2 SYGVKD. V shed 0 bases and J shed 7 bases, with 7 bases lying between them. The CDR3 DNA is TGTGCCATCAGTGAGTCGAATAGCCAGCCCCAGCATTTT. This gives the protein CAISESNSQPQHF.